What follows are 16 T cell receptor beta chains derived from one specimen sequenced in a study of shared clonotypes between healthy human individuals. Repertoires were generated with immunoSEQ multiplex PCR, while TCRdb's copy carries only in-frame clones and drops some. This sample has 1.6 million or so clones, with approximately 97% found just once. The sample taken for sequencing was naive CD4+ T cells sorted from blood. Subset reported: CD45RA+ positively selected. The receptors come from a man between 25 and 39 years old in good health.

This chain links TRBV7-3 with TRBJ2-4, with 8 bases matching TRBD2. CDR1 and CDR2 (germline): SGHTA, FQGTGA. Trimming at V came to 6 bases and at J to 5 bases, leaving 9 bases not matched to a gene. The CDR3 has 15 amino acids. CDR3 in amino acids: CASRSPGLGENIQYF. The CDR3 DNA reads TGTGCCAGCAGGTCTCCGGGACTAGGCGAAAACATTCAGTACTTC.

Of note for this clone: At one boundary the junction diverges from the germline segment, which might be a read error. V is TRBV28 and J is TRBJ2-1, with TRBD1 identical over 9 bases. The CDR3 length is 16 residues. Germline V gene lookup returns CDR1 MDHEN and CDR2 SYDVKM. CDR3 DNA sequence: TGTGCCAGCAGTCCCCATACCGGGACAGGGTACAGTGAGCAGTTCTTC. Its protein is CASSPHTGTGYSEQFF.

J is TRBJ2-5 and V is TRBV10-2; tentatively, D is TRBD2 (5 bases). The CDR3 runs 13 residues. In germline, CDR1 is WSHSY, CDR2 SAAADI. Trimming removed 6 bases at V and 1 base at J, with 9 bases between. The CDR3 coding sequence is TGCGCCAGCAGCCCACTAGGCCAAGAGACCCAGTACTTC. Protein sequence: CASSPLGQETQYF.

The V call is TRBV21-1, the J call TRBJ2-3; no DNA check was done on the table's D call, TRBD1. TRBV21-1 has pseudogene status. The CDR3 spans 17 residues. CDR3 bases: TGTGCCAGCAGCAAACTAGGGACAGGGACCTTCACAGATACGCAGTATTTT. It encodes CASSKLGTGTFTDTQYF.

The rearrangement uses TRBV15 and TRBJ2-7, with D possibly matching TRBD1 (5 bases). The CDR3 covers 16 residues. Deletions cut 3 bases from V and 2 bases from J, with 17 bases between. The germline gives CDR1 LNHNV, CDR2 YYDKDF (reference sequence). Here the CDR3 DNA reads TGTGCCACCAGCAGGGACCCGATACAGGTGACCTACGAGCAGTACTTC. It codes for CATSRDPIQVTYEQYF.

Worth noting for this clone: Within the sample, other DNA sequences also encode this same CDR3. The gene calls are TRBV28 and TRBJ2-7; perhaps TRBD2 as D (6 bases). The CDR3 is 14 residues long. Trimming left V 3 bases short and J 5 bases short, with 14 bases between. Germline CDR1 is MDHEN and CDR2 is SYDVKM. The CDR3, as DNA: TGTGCCAGCAGTTTGGGCGGGCGGGGCCACGAGCAGTACTTC. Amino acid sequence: CASSLGGRGHEQYF.

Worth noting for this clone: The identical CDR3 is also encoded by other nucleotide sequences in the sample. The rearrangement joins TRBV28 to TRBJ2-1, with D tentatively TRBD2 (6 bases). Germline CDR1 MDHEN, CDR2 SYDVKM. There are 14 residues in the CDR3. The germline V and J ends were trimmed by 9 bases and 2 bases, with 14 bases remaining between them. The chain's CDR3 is CASSPGGTYNEQFF. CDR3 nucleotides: TGTGCCAGTTCCCCCGGGGGTACCTACAATGAGCAGTTCTTC.

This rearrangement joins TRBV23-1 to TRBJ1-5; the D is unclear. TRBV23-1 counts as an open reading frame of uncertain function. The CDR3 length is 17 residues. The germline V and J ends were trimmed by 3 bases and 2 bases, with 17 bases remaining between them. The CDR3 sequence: CASSHPRGREGNQPQHF. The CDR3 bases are TGCGCCAGCAGTCACCCTCGAGGCCGGGAGGGCAATCAGCCCCAGCATTTT.

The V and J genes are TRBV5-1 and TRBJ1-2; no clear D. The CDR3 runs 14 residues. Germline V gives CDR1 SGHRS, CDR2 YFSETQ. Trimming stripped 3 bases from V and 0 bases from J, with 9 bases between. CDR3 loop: CASSSLSSNYGYTF. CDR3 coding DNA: TGCGCCAGCAGCTCCCTGTCCTCTAACTATGGCTACACCTTC.

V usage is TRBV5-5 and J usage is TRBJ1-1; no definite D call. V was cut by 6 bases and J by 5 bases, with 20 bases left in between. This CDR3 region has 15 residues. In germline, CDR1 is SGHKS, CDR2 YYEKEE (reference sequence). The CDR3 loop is CASTFLVLQSTEAFF. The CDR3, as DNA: TGTGCCAGCACCTTCTTGGTTTTACAATCGACTGAAGCTTTCTTT.

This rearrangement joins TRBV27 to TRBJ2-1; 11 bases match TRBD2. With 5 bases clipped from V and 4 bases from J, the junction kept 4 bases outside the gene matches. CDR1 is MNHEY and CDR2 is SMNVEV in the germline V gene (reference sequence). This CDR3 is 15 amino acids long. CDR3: CASSPGTSGYNEQFF. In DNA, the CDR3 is TGTGCCAGCAGTCCCGGGACTAGCGGATACAATGAGCAGTTCTTC.

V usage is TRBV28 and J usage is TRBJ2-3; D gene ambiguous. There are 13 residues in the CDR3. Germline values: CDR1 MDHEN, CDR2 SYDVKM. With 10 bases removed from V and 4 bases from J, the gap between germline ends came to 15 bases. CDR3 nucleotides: TGTGCCAACTCCCCAGCGATGGCAGATACGCAGTATTTT. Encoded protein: CANSPAMADTQYF.

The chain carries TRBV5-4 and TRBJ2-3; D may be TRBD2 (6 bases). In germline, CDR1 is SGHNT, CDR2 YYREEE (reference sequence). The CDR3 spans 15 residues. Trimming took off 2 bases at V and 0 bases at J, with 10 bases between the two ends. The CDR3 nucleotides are TGTGCCAGCAGCTTCCAGCGGGCTAGCACAGATACGCAGTATTTT. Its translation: CASSFQRASTDTQYF.

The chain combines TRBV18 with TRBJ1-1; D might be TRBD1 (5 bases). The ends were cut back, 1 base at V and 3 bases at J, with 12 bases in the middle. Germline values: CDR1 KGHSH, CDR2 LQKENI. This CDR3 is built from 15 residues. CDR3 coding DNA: TGTGCCAGCTCACCACAGGGGAGTGGTTACACTGAAGCTTTCTTT. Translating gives CASSPQGSGYTEAFF.

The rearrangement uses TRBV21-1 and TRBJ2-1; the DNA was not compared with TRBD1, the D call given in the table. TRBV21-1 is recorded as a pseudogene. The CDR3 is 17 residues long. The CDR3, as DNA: TGTGCCAGCAGCAAAGTTCCCGCGACAGGGACTTCAGGTGAGCAGTTCTTC. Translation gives CASSKVPATGTSGEQFF.

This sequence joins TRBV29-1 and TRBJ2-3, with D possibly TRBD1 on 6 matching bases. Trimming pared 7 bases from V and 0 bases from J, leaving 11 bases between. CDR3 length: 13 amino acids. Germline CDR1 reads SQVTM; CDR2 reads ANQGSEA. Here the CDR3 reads CSADSPSTDTQYF. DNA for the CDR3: TGCAGCGCGGACAGTCCTAGCACAGATACGCAGTATTTT.